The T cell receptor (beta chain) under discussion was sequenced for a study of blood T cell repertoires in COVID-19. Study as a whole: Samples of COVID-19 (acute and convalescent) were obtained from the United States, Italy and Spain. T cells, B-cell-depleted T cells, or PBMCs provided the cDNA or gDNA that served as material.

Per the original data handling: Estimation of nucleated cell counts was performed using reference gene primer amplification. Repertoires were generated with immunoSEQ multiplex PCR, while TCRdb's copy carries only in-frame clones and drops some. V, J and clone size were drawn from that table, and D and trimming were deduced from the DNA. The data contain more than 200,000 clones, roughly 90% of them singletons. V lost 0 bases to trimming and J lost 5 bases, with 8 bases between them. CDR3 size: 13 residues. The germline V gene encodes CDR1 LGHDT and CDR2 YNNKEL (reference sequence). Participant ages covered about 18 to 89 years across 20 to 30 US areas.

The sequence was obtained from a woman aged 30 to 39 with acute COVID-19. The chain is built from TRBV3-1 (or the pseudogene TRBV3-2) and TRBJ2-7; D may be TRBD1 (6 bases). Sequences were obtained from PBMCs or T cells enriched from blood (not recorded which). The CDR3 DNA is TGTGCCAGCAGCCAAGATCGGACAGACGAGCAGTACTTC. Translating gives CASSQDRTDEQYF.